This T cell receptor (beta chain) was sequenced for a study of T cells in women clearing cervical HPV infection. Turning to the study itself: Only a few women had HLA typing results available.

Sequenced by immunoSEQ multiplex PCR; TCRdb stores in-frame clones only, minus some. This repertoire includes fewer than 30,000 clones. Concerning this clone: The CDR3 end lies 3 residues beyond the end of the read and is filled in from the germline J gene.

This CDR3 is built from 19 residues. Germline-derived CDR1 and CDR2 are LGHNA and YNFKEQ. The V and J ends lost 0 bases and 5 bases, in that order; junction bases with no gene match: 15. This TCR was sampled from a woman between 18 and 70 years old with a cervical HPV16 infection that either progressed to CIN3+ or cleared (not recorded which). The chain joins TRBV4-2 to TRBJ2-2, with 7 bases that match TRBD2. The sample comprised blood buffy coat. The CDR3 reads CASSQDAGGGPTRTGELFF. The sequenced CDR3 bases are TGTGCCAGCAGCCAAGATGCGGGCGGGGGACCGACTCGTACCGGGGAG.